This T cell receptor (beta chain) was sequenced during a study of blood T cell repertoires in COVID-19. Study overall: Sites in the United States, Italy and Spain provided acute and convalescent COVID-19 samples. T cells, B-cell-depleted T cells, or PBMCs provided the cDNA or gDNA that served as material.

Original processing notes: Reference gene primer amplification gave nucleated cell count estimates. Libraries were prepared by immunoSEQ multiplex PCR; TCRdb keeps only in-frame clonotypes and omits some of them. The DNA gave D and trimming, while V, J and clone size come from that table. Among over 45,000 clones, 85% were seen once, and the ten largest hold about 12%. This CDR3 has 15 residues. Between the trimmed V and J ends, which lost 1 base and 3 bases, there was a span of 12 bases. Germline CDR1 and CDR2: SGHNT and YENEEA. This sequence joins TRBV11-3 and TRBJ1-1; weak D call: TRBD1 (6 bases). The clonotype was recovered from a human donor in a cohort sampled during active COVID-19. The sequenced sample consisted of peripheral blood. The CDR3 reads CASSLGQGFDTEAFF. The CDR3 region has the DNA TGTGCCAGCAGCTTAGGGCAGGGGTTTGACACTGAAGCTTTCTTT.